This is a list of T cell receptor beta chains from one sample in a study of T cells in Graves' hyperthyroidism and ophthalmopathy. Each CDR3 protein is one row after TCRdb ran MiXCR on the multiplex PCR reads. The table lists about 380,000 distinct CDR3 sequences, approximately 15% of them singletons. The sample was blood. The source of these receptors is a woman aged 60 to 75 with Graves' hyperthyroidism. CDR3s include the opening cysteine and the closing phenylalanine or tryptophan. Clone size appears in some rows only: once, few, many, or a class for an expanded clone.

TRBV30	many	TRBJ2-2	CAWSGGLVSGELFF
TRBV14	.	TRBJ1-4	CASSPKWNEKLFF
TRBV6-1	many	TRBJ2-6	CASTSDRVEGANVLTF
TRBV7-9	many	TRBJ2-3	CASSTWTRGGDTQYF
TRBV6-4	many	TRBJ1-1	CASSDVRTTYTEAFF
TRBV12-3/TRBV12-4	.	TRBJ1-4	CASSFIVLRQGNEKLFF
TRBV7-6	many	TRBJ2-7	CASSLELGGVHEQYF
TRBV11-2	few	TRBJ1-2	CASSPSRAYGYTF
TRBV6-2/TRBV6-3	few	TRBJ1-2	CASRRTGTEDYYGYTF
TRBV5-1	many	TRBJ1-2	CASSLDRDNDYGYTF
TRBV19	.	TRBJ2-7	CASSPLAGGSGEQYF
TRBV2	.	TRBJ2-7	CASSEDRDSSSYEQYF
TRBV6-2/TRBV6-3	many	TRBJ2-6	CASSYISRWGVSGANVLTF
TRBV20-1	.	TRBJ1-2	CSARDRGQGAGGYTF
TRBV28	many	TRBJ2-7	CASSLGLAPYEQYF
TRBV5-1	many	TRBJ2-1	CASSLGTGSYNEQFF
TRBV24-1	many	TRBJ2-5	CATSDPRLGDETQYF
TRBV5-1	many	TRBJ1-5	CASSLSKDQPQHF
TRBV2	.	TRBJ2-1	CASRGIGTGGYNEQFF
TRBV20-1	few	TRBJ2-4	CSALEGGLAGKNIQYF
TRBV6-1	many	TRBJ2-1	CASRRLAEDNEQFF
TRBV12-3/TRBV12-4	.	TRBJ1-6	CASSSRGTYNSPLHF
TRBV28	.	TRBJ1-3	CASRTGDSGNTIYF
TRBV28	many	TRBJ2-5	CASSPSSPSAQYF
TRBV12-3/TRBV12-4	many	TRBJ2-1	CASSLGIGGTSGTEGEQFF